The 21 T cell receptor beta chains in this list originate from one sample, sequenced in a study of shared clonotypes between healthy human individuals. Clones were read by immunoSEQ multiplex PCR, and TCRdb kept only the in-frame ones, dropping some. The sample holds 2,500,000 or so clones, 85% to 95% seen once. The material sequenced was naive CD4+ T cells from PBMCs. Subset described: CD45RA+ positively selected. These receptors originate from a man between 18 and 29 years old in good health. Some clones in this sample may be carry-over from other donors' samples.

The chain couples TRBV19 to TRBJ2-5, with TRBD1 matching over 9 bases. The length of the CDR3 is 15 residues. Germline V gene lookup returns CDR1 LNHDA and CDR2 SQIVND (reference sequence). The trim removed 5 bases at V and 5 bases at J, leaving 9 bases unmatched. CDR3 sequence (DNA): TGTGCCAGTAGTGCCACAGGGGGCGCCTTGGAGACCCAGTACTTC. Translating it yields CASSATGGALETQYF. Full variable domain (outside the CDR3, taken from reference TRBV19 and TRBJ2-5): DGGITQSPKYLFRKEGQNVTLSCEQNLNHDAMYWYRQDPGQGLRLIYYSQIVNDFQKGDIAEGYSVSREKKESFPLTVTSAQKNPTAFYLCASSATGGALETQYFGPGTRLLVL.

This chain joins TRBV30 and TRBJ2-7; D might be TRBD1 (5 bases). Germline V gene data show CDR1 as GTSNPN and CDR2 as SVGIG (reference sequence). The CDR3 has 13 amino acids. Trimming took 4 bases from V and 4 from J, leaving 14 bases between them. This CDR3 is CAWKRGPRYEQYF. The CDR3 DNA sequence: TGTGCCTGGAAAAGGGGTCCTCGGTACGAGCAGTACTTC.

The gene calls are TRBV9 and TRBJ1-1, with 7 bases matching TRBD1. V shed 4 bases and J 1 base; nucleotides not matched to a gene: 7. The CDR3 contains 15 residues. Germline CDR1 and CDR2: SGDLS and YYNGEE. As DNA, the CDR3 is TGTGCCAGCAGCATCACCGGGACAGCGAACACTGAAGCTTTCTTT. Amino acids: CASSITGTANTEAFF.

The chain's CDR3 is CASSRQANTGELFF. DNA of the CDR3: TGTGCCAGCAGCCGACAGGCGAACACCGGGGAGCTGTTTTTT. V and J are TRBV14 and TRBJ2-2; D is perhaps TRBD1 (6 bases). This CDR3 is built from 14 residues. Germline CDR1 SGHDN, CDR2 FVKESK. The V and J ends lost 4 bases and 0 bases respectively, with 6 bases between them.

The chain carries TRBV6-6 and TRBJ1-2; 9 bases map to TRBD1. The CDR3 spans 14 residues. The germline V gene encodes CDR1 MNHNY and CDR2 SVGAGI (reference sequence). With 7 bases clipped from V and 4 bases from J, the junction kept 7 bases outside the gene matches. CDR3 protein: CASITGTGTYGYTF. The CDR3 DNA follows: TGTGCCAGCATTACCGGGACAGGGACCTATGGCTACACCTTC.

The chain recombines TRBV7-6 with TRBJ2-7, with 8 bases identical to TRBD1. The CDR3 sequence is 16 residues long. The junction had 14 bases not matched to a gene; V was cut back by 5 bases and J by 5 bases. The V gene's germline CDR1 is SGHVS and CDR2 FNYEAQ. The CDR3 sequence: CASSLTGGRGRDEQYF. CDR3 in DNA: TGTGCCAGCAGCCTAACAGGGGGAAGGGGTCGGGACGAGCAGTACTTC.

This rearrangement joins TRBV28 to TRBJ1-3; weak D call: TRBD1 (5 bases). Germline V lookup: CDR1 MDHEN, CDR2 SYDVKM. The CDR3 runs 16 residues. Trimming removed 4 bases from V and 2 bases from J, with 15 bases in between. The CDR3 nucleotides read TGTGCCAGCAGTTCAATTTGGGGCAGAACTGGAAACACCATATATTTT. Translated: CASSSIWGRTGNTIYF.

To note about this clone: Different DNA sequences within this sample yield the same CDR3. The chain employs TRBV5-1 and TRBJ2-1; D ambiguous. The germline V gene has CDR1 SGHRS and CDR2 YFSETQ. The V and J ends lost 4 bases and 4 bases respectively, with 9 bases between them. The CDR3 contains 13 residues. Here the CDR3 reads CASSPPGYNEQFF. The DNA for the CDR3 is TGCGCCAGCAGCCCGCCCGGGTACAATGAGCAGTTCTTC.

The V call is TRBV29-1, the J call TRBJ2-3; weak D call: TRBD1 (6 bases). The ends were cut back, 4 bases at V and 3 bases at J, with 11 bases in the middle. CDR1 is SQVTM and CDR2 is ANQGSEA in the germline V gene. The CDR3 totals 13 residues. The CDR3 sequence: CSVARGRTDTQYF. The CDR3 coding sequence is TGCAGCGTTGCCAGGGGTCGGACAGATACGCAGTATTTT.

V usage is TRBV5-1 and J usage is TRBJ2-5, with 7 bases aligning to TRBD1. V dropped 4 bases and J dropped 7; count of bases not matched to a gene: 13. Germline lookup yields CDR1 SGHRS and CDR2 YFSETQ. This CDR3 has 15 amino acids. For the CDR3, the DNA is TGCGCCAGCAGCCGCCCGGGACAGACGGCAGGGACCCAGTACTTC. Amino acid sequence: CASSRPGQTAGTQYF.

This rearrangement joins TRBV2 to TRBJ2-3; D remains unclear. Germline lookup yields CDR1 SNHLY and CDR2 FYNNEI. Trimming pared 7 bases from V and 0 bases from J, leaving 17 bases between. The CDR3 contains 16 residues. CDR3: CASTQWGPSSTDTQYF. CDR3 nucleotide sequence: TGTGCCAGCACCCAATGGGGTCCATCTAGCACAGATACGCAGTATTTT. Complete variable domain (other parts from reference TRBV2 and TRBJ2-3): EPEVTQTPSHQVTQMGQEVILRCVPISNHLYFYWYRQILGQKVEFLVSFYNNEISEKSEIFDDQFSVERPDGSNFTLKIRSTKLEDSAMYFCASTQWGPSSTDTQYFGPGTRLTVL.

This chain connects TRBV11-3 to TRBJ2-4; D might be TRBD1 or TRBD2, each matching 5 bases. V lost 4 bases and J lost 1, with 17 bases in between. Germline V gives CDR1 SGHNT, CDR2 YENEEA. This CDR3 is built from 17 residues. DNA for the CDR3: TGTGCCAGCAGCTCCGTTTTGGGGGAAGGCGCCAAAAACATTCAGTACTTC. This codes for CASSSVLGEGAKNIQYF. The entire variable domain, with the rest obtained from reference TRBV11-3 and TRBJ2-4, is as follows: EAGVVQSPRYKIIEKKQPVAFWCNPISGHNTLYWYLQNLGQGPELLIRYENEEAVDDSQLPKDRFSAERLKGVDSTLKIQPAELGDSAVYLCASSSVLGEGAKNIQYFGAGTRLSVL.

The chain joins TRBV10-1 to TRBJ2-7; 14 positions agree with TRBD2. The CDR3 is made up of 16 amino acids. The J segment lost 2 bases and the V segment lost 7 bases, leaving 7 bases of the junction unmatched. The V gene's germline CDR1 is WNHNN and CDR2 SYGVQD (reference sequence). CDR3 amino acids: CASIWTSGRPPYEQYF. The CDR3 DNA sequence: TGCGCCAGCATTTGGACTAGCGGGAGGCCCCCCTACGAGCAGTACTTC.

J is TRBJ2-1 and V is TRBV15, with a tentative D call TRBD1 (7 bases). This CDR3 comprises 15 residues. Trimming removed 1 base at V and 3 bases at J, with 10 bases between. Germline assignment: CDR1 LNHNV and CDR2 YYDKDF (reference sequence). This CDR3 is CATSRGQGGYNEQFF. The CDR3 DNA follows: TGTGCCACCAGCAGAGGCCAGGGGGGCTACAATGAGCAGTTCTTC.

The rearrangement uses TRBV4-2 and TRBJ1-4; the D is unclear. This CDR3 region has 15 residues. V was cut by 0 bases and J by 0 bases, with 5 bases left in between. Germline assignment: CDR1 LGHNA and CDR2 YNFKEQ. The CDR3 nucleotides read TGTGCCAGCAGCCAAGAGACTGCAACTAATGAAAAACTGTTTTTT. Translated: CASSQETATNEKLFF.

As DNA, the CDR3 is TGTGCCAGCAGCTTAAGTATTAGCCGAAACAATGAGCAGTTCTTC. It translates to CASSLSISRNNEQFF. The J gene is TRBJ2-1, the V gene TRBV11-2; no clear D gene. CDR1 SGHAT and CDR2 FQNNGV come from the germline V gene. V was shortened by 2 bases and J by 5 bases, with 13 bases between the two germline ends. The CDR3 is 15 amino acids.

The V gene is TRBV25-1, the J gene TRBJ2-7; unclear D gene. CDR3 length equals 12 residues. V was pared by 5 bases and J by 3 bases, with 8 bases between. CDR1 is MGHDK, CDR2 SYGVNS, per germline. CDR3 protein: CASSPQIYEQYF. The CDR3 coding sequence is TGTGCCAGCAGTCCCCAGATCTACGAGCAGTACTTC.

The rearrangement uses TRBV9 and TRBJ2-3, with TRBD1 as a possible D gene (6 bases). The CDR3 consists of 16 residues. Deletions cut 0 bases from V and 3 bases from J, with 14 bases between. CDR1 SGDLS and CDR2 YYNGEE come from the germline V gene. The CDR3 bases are TGTGCCAGCAGCGTAGCCCCCCAGGGGCGAACAGATACGCAGTATTTT. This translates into CASSVAPQGRTDTQYF.

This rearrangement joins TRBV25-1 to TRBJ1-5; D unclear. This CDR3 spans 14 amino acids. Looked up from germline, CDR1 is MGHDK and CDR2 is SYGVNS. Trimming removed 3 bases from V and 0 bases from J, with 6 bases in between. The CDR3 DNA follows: TGTGCCAGCAGTGAGGCCCATAGCAATCAGCCCCAGCATTTT. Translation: CASSEAHSNQPQHF.

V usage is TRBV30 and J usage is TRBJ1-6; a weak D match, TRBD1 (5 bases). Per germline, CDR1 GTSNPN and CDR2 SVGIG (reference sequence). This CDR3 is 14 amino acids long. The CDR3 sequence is CARDEKGLNSPLHF. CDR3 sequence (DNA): TGTGCTCGGGATGAAAAGGGACTTAATTCACCCCTCCACTTT.

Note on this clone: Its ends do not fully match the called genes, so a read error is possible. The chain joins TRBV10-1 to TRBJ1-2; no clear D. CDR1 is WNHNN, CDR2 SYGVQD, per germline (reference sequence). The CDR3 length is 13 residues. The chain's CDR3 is CASSQSAYYGYTF. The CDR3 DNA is TGCGCCAGCAGTCAGTCCGCTTACTATGGCTACACCTTC.